This TCR beta chain was captured by sequencing in a study of early T cells in non-severe SARS-CoV-2 infection. Germline CDR1 MGHDK, CDR2 SYGVNS. The V and J ends lost 4 bases and 5 bases, in that order; junction bases with no gene match: 5. This CDR3 is built from 13 residues. TCRdb called the 5' RACE reads again in MiXCR, with one record for every CDR3 protein. Of about 100,000 distinct CDR3 sequences in the sample, 13% were seen once. This sequence was found in an adult who was a healthcare worker with PCR-confirmed SARS-CoV-2 infection or an uninfected control (not recorded which). V usage is TRBV25-1 and J usage is TRBJ2-7, with 7 bases lining up with TRBD1. Material for sequencing was whole blood. The CDR3 region is CASSARQGNEQYF. In DNA, the CDR3 is TGTGCCAGCAGTGCCAGACAGGGTAACGAGCAGTACTTC.